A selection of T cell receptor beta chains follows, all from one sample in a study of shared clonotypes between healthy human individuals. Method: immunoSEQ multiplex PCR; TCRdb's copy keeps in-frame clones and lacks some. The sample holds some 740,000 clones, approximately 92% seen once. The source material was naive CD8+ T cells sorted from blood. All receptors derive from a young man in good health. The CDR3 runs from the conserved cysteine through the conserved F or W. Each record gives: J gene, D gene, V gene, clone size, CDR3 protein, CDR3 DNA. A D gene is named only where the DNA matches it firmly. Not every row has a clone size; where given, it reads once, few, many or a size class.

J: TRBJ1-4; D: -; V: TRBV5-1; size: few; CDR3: CASSLGGTVVFF; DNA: TGCGCCAGCAGCTTGGGGGGGACCGTGGTTTTTTTT
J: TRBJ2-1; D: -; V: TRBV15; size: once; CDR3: CATARSGSSYNEQFF; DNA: TGTGCCACCGCTAGGAGCGGCAGCTCCTACAATGAGCAGTTCTTC
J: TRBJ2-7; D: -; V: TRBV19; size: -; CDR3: CATRQRDEQYF; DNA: TGTGCCACCCGACAGCGGGACGAGCAGTACTTC
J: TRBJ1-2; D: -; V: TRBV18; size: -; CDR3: CASSPQERGYGYTF; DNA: TGTGCCAGCTCACCTCAGGAAAGGGGCTATGGCTACACCTTC
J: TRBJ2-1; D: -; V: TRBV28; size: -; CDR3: CASSPTGHHEQFF; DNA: TGTGCCAGCAGTCCGACAGGACATCATGAGCAGTTCTTC
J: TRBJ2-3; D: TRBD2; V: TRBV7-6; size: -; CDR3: CASSPQREISGTDTQYF; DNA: TGTGCCAGCAGCCCCCAGCGGGAGATCTCCGGCACAGATACGCAGTATTTT
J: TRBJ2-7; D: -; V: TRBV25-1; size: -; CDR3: CASSVGTGNYEQYF; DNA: TGTGCCAGCAGTGTAGGGACGGGGAACTACGAGCAGTACTTC
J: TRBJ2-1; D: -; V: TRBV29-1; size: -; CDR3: CSVPDGEFNEQFF; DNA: TGCAGCGTCCCGGACGGGGAATTCAATGAGCAGTTCTTC
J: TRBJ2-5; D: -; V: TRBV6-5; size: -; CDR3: CASSYSIQENNPQYF; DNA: TGTGCCAGCAGTTACTCGATTCAGGAAAATAATCCCCAGTACTTC
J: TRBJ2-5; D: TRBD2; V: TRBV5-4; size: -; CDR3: CASSLAVAGGGETQYF; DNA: TGTGCCAGCAGCTTGGCCGTTGCGGGAGGGGGAGAGACCCAGTACTTC
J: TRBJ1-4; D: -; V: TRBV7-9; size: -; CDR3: CASSPGVNEKLFF; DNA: TGTGCCAGCAGCCCGGGAGTTAATGAAAAACTGTTTTTT
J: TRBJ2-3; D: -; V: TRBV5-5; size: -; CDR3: CASSLGDRTTDTQYF; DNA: TGTGCCAGCAGCCTGGGGGACCGAACCACAGATACGCAGTATTTT
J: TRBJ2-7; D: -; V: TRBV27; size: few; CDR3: CASSSPPGTRNYEQYF; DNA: TGTGCCAGCAGTTCCCCTCCGGGGACGAGGAACTACGAGCAGTACTTC
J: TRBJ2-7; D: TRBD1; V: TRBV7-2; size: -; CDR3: CASSQDRASYEQYF; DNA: TGTGCCAGCAGCCAAGACAGGGCCTCCTACGAGCAGTACTTC
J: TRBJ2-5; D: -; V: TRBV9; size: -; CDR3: CASSVVSGPPETQYF; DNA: TGTGCCAGCAGCGTAGTATCCGGGCCACCCGAGACCCAGTACTTC
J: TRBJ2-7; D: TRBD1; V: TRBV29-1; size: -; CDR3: CSVEGTDALSEQYF; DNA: TGCAGCGTTGAGGGGACAGACGCCCTAAGCGAGCAGTACTTC
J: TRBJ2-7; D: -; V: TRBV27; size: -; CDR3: CASSLSTGTAPYEQYF; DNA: TGTGCCAGCAGTTTATCCACCGGGACGGCACCCTACGAGCAGTACTTC
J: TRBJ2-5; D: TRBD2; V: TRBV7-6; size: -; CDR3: CASMSGGLGRANSGSIVTQYF; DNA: TGTGCCAGCATGTCCGGTGGCCTCGGCAGGGCAAATAGCGGGAGTATTGTGACCCAGTACTTC
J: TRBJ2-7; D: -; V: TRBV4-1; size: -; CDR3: CASSQVGGRGYEQYF; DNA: TGCGCCAGCAGCCAAGTAGGGGGAAGGGGATACGAGCAGTACTTC
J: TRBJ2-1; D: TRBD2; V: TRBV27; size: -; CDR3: CASSPGLAGVVQFF; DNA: TGTGCCAGCAGTCCGGGACTAGCGGGGGTGGTGCAGTTCTTC
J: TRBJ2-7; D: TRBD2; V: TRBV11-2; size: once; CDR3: CASSGLAGVDEQYF; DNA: TGTGCCAGCAGCGGACTAGCGGGAGTCGACGAGCAGTACTTC
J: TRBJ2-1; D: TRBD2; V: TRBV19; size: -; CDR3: CASSTPSGSYNEQFF; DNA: TGTGCCAGTAGTACCCCTAGCGGGTCGTACAATGAGCAGTTCTTC
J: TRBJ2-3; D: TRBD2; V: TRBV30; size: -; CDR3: CARNSGTSGTTDTQYF; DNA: TGTGCCAGAAATTCCGGGACTAGCGGGACCACAGATACGCAGTATTTT
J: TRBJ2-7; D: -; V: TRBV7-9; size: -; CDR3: CASSLKSWEQYF; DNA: TGTGCCAGCAGCTTAAAGTCCTGGGAGCAGTACTTC
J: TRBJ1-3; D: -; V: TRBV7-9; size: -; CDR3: CASSRSVVGNTIYF; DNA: TGTGCCAGCAGCCGGTCGGTGGTTGGAAACACCATATATTTT
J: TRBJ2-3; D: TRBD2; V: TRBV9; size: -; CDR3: CASSPGGADTQYF; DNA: TGTGCCAGCAGCCCGGGGGGAGCAGATACGCAGTATTTT
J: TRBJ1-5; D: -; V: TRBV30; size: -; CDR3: CAWTGLGPNQPQHF; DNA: TGTGCCTGGACGGGTTTAGGACCCAATCAGCCCCAGCATTTT
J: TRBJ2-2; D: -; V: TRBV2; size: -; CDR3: CASIGGHPNTGELFF; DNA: TGTGCCAGCATTGGGGGACACCCGAACACCGGGGAGCTGTTTTTT
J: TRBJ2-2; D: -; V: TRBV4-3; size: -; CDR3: CASSQDQVGSNITGELFF; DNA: TGCGCCAGCAGCCAAGATCAGGTAGGTAGCAATATTACCGGGGAGCTGTTTTTT
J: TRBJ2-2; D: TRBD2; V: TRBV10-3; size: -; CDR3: CAISDHGERETNTGELFF; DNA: TGTGCCATCAGTGACCACGGAGAGCGGGAGACGAACACCGGGGAGCTGTTTTTT
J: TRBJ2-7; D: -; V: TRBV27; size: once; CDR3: CASSDRYTYEQYF; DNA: TGTGCCAGCAGTGACAGGTATACCTACGAGCAGTACTTC
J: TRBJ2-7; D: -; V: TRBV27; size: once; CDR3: CASSLSQGLTYEQYF; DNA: TGTGCCAGCAGTTTAAGCCAGGGGCTAACCTACGAGCAGTACTTC
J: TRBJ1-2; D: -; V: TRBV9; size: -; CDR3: CASSGTGNYGYTF; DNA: TGTGCCAGCAGCGGTACAGGTAACTATGGCTACACCTTC
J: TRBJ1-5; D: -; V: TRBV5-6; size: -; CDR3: CASKVWNSNQPQHF; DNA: TGTGCCAGCAAAGTTTGGAATAGCAATCAGCCCCAGCATTTT
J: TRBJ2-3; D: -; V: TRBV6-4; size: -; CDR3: CASSDFPGTDTQYF; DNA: TGTGCCAGCAGTGACTTCCCGGGCACAGATACGCAGTATTTT
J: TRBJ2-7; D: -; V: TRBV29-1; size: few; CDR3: CSVAAFSYEQYF; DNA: TGCAGCGTTGCGGCCTTCTCCTACGAGCAGTACTTC
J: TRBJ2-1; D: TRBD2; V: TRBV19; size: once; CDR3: CASSIGPAGGDGEQFF; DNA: TGTGCCAGTAGTATAGGTCCAGCGGGAGGGGATGGTGAGCAGTTCTTC
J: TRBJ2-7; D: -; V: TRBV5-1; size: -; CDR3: CASSLAGGPYEQYF; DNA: TGCGCCAGCAGCTTGGCCGGGGGCCCCTACGAGCAGTACTTC
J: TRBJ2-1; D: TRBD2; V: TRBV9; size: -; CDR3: CASSVGTGTSGSSSYNEQFF; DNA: TGTGCCAGCAGCGTAGGGACAGGAACTAGCGGGAGTAGCTCCTACAATGAGCAGTTCTTC
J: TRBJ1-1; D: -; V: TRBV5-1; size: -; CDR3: CASSLALGSTEAFF; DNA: TGCGCCAGCAGCTTGGCCTTGGGGTCCACTGAAGCTTTCTTT
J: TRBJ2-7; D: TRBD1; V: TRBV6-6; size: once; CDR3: CAATPTGSPEQYF; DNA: TGTGCCGCCACCCCGACAGGGTCCCCCGAGCAGTACTTC
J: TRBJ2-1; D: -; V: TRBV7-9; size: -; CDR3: CASSEIYNEQFF; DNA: TGTGCCAGCAGCGAGATTTACAATGAGCAGTTCTTC
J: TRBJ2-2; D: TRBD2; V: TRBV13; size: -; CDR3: CASSRGLAEPNTGELFF; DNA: TGTGCCAGCAGCCGAGGACTAGCCGAACCGAACACCGGGGAGCTGTTTTTT
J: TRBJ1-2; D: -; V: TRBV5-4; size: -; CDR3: CASSTTLGGDRYYGYTF; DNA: TGTGCCAGCAGCACGACCTTGGGGGGGGATCGGTACTATGGCTACACCTTC
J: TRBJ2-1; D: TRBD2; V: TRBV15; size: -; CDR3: CATSRDTSGRYNEQFF; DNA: TGTGCCACCAGCAGAGATACTAGCGGGCGCTACAATGAGCAGTTCTTC
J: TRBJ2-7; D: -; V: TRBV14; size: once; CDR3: CASSLAMGLPRYEQYF; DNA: TGTGCCAGCAGCCTCGCGATGGGACTCCCTCGGTACGAGCAGTACTTC
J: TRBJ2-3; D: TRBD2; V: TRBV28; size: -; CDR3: CASSGAAGERTDTQYF; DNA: TGTGCCAGCAGTGGGGCGGCGGGGGAACGCACAGATACGCAGTATTTT
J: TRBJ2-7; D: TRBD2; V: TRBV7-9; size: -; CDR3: CASSLAAGAGEQYF; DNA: TGTGCCAGCAGCTTAGCGGCGGGAGCGGGGGAGCAGTACTTC